The entry that follows covers one TCR beta chain sequence. Germline trimming cut 3 bases from V and 4 bases from J; bases unmatched to any gene: 2. The CDR3 contains 15 residues. Germline V gene data show CDR1 as LNHNV and CDR2 as YYDKDF (reference sequence). This record comes from a study of T cell changes during pregnancy in multiple sclerosis. Repertoires were generated with immunoSEQ multiplex PCR, while TCRdb's copy carries only in-frame clones and drops some. The sample holds 45,000 to 65,000 clones, about 94% seen once. The chain employs TRBV15 and TRBJ2-1, with 11 positions matching TRBD2. The clonotype originates from a female donor with multiple sclerosis, enrolled in a pregnancy study. This sample comprised CD8+ T cells from peripheral blood mononuclear cells, obtained in the third trimester of pregnancy. CDR3 amino acids: CATSRTSGTYNEQFF. The CDR3 DNA sequence: TGTGCCACCAGCAGGACTAGCGGGACATACAATGAGCAGTTCTTC.